Below, 24 T cell receptor beta chains from the same sample are listed, as sequenced in a study of CD8 T cells in Susac syndrome. Reverse transcription of roughly 0.5 to 1 ug RNA used random hexamers. Each CDR3 protein is one row after TCRdb ran MiXCR on the immunoSEQ multiplex PCR reads. The repertoire holds 200,000 to 300,000 distinct CDR3 sequences, with about 96% as singletons. The sample was CD4+ T cells from PBMCs. Receptors originate from a human donor with Susac syndrome.

This clonotype showed up just once. The V gene is TRBV29-1, the J gene TRBJ2-1; TRBD1 aligns across 12 bases. Losses at the gene ends were 7 bases for V and 3 bases for J; bases not matched to a gene: 13. The CDR3 has 17 residues. The germline CDR1 and CDR2 sequences are SQVTM and ANQGSEA. CDR3 nucleotides: TGCAGCGCCGCTGGGACAGGGGGCTCGCGAGGCTACAATGAGCAGTTCTTC. Translating gives CSAAGTGGSRGYNEQFF.

The rearrangement joins TRBV9 to TRBJ1-2; D may be TRBD1 (6 bases). The germline CDR1 and CDR2 sequences are SGDLS and YYNGEE. The CDR3 has 14 residues. Trimming stripped 0 bases from V and 6 bases from J, with 12 bases between. CDR3 in amino acids: CASSVASGTHGYTF. The DNA of the CDR3 is TGTGCCAGCAGCGTAGCTTCCGGGACACATGGCTACACCTTC. The full variable domain, its missing parts supplied by reference TRBV9 and TRBJ1-2, is DSGVTQTPKHLITATGQRVTLRCSPRSGDLSVYWYQQSLDQGLQFLIQYYNGEERAKGNILERFSAQQFPDLHSELNLSSLELGDSALYFCASSVASGTHGYTFGSGTRLTVV.

This rearrangement joins TRBV7-2 to TRBJ2-1, with 7 bases identical to TRBD1. Germline V CDR1 and CDR2: SGHTA, FQGNSA. This CDR3 region has 14 residues. V gave up 1 base and J gave up 9 bases; unmatched junction bases: 6. This chain's CDR3 is CASSLVEGAAEQFF. The CDR3 region has the DNA TGTGCCAGCAGCTTAGTCGAGGGGGCAGCTGAGCAGTTCTTC. The full variable domain, with the rest looked up from reference TRBV7-2 and TRBJ2-1, is GAGVSQSPSNKVTEKGKDVELRCDPISGHTALYWYRQSLGQGLEFLIYFQGNSAPDKSGLPSDRFSAERTGGSVSTLTIQRTQQEDSAVYLCASSLVEGAAEQFFGPGTRLTVL.

This rearrangement joins TRBV20-1 to TRBJ2-1; no clear D gene. Trimming pared 6 bases from V and 3 bases from J, leaving 15 bases between. In germline, CDR1 is DFQATT, CDR2 SNEGSKA (reference sequence). The CDR3 loop spans 14 amino acids. CDR3 protein: CSAETWTVYNEQFF. The CDR3, as DNA: TGCAGTGCAGAAACATGGACGGTCTACAATGAGCAGTTCTTC.

The rearrangement links TRBV29-1 to TRBJ1-4, with 8 positions matching TRBD1. Germline V gene lookup returns CDR1 SQVTM and CDR2 ANQGSEA. The V segment lost 7 bases and the J segment 11 bases; nucleotides outside the gene matches: 12. There are 13 residues in the CDR3. Written as DNA, the CDR3 is TGCAGCGCTGGAGACAGGGGAACAGATAAACTGTTTTTT. It specifies CSAGDRGTDKLFF.

The rearrangement links TRBV20-1 to TRBJ2-7; 7 nucleotides align to TRBD2. V trimming: 6 bases; J trimming: 7 bases; junction bases outside the gene matches: 12. Germline V gives CDR1 DFQATT, CDR2 SNEGSKA (reference sequence). This CDR3 has 13 residues. This CDR3 reads CSARNTGGGEQYF. Here the CDR3 DNA reads TGCAGTGCCAGGAACACGGGGGGTGGTGAGCAGTACTTC.

V is TRBV9 and J is TRBJ2-3; a possible D gene is TRBD2 (5 bases). CDR3 length equals 12 residues. CDR1 is SGDLS, CDR2 YYNGEE, per germline. V was pared by 4 bases and J by 6 bases, with 9 bases between. The CDR3 DNA reads as TGTGCCAGCAGCCGCGGGCGGGATACGCAGTATTTT. It translates to CASSRGRDTQYF. Complete variable domain (other parts from reference TRBV9 and TRBJ2-3): DSGVTQTPKHLITATGQRVTLRCSPRSGDLSVYWYQQSLDQGLQFLIQYYNGEERAKGNILERFSAQQFPDLHSELNLSSLELGDSALYFCASSRGRDTQYFGPGTRLTVL.

V and J are TRBV29-1 and TRBJ2-5; perhaps TRBD2 as D (6 bases). In germline, CDR1 is SQVTM, CDR2 ANQGSEA. This CDR3 contains 14 residues. V lost 8 bases and J lost 5, with 21 bases in between. CDR3 sequence reads: CSLLPLAPAETQYF. As DNA, the CDR3 is TGCAGCTTGCTACCTCTAGCGCCGGCGGAGACCCAGTACTTC.

The chain recombines TRBV30 with TRBJ2-1; unclear D gene. V was clipped by 1 base and J by 0 bases, with 10 bases between them. The CDR3 sequence is 15 residues long. Germline values: CDR1 GTSNPN, CDR2 SVGIG (reference sequence). The CDR3 protein is CAWSETRSSYNEQFF. For the CDR3, the DNA is TGTGCCTGGAGTGAAACAAGGAGCTCCTACAATGAGCAGTTCTTC.

This chain connects TRBV29-1 to TRBJ2-1; TRBD1 might be the D (5 bases). Trimming took off 6 bases at V and 6 bases at J, with 18 bases between the two ends. The CDR3 covers 14 residues. Germline values: CDR1 SQVTM, CDR2 ANQGSEA. CDR3 protein: CSVTKLGAPNEQFF. The DNA of the CDR3 is TGCAGCGTGACAAAGCTAGGGGCGCCCAATGAGCAGTTCTTC.

This chain connects TRBV10-3 to TRBJ1-2, with D tentatively TRBD1 (6 bases). The CDR3 totals 12 residues. V gave up 9 bases and J gave up 8 bases, with 16 bases separating them. The germline V gene has CDR1 ENHRY and CDR2 SYGVKD. Written as DNA, the CDR3 is TGTGCCATAAGACACCCCCAGGGGGGCTACACCTTC. It encodes CAIRHPQGGYTF.

The rearrangement uses TRBV6-2 or TRBV6-3 and TRBJ2-5; D gene uncertain. V was shortened by 0 bases and J by 3 bases, with 8 bases between the two germline ends. This CDR3 is 14 amino acids long. CDR1 MNHEY and CDR2 SVGEGT come from the germline V gene. CDR3 protein: CASSYSGGEETQYF. The CDR3 DNA reads as TGTGCCAGCAGTTACTCGGGTGGAGAAGAGACCCAGTACTTC.

In the case of this clonotype: The junction departs from the called germline gene at one end, perhaps through a read error. This chain joins TRBV7-8 and TRBJ2-1; D remains ambiguous. CDR3 size: 9 residues. The germline gives CDR1 SGHVS, CDR2 FQNEAQ. CDR3 DNA: TGTGCCAGCAGCCCTGTGGAAGGCTTC. Its protein product is CASSPVEGF.

V and J are TRBV24-1 and TRBJ2-1; perhaps TRBD2 as D (5 bases). CDR1 KGHDR and CDR2 SFDVKD come from the germline V gene. The V gene lost 5 bases and the J gene lost 0 bases, with 16 bases spanning the gap. The CDR3 extends over 17 amino acids. Here the CDR3 DNA reads TGTGCCACCAGTGGCGCAACTAGGTCGAGCTCCTACAATGAGCAGTTCTTC. This gives the protein CATSGATRSSSYNEQFF.

The chain employs TRBV5-1 and TRBJ2-1, with a weak D call TRBD1 (6 bases). The CDR3 is 12 residues long. CDR1 is SGHRS and CDR2 is YFSETQ in the germline V gene. V was trimmed by 3 bases and J by 9 bases, leaving 10 bases between them. This CDR3 reads CASSSQGGEQFF. DNA for the CDR3: TGCGCCAGCAGCTCCCAAGGGGGTGAGCAGTTCTTC.

This chain joins TRBV18 and TRBJ2-3; 7 bases line up with TRBD1. Trimming removed 8 bases from V and 4 bases from J; junction bases left unmatched: 9. In germline, CDR1 is KGHSH, CDR2 LQKENI. CDR3 length: 14 residues. CDR3 nucleotides: TGTGCCAGCATCATACAGGGGAACGCAGATACGCAGTATTTT. Translating it yields CASIIQGNADTQYF.

The CDR3 spells CASGREWNTEAFF. The CDR3 DNA sequence: TGTGCTAGTGGCCGGGAGTGGAACACTGAAGCTTTCTTT. The V gene is TRBV12-5, the J gene TRBJ1-1; D is unclear. The CDR3 length is 13 residues. CDR1 and CDR2 from the germline V gene are LGHNT and FRNRAP. Deletions cut 6 bases from V and 1 base from J, with 9 bases between.

This chain uses TRBV9 with TRBJ2-1, with D possibly matching TRBD2 (5 bases). The CDR3 loop spans 15 amino acids. CDR1 and CDR2 from the germline V gene are SGDLS and YYNGEE. Trimming cost V 0 bases and J 2 bases, with 9 bases left between them. The CDR3 DNA reads as TGTGCCAGCAGCGTAGTAACGGGGACCTACAATGAGCAGTTCTTC. This codes for CASSVVTGTYNEQFF.

V usage is TRBV9 and J usage is TRBJ2-1; D is ambiguous. V was shortened by 1 base and J by 7 bases, with 9 bases between the two germline ends. The CDR3 sequence is 13 residues long. The germline V gene encodes CDR1 SGDLS and CDR2 YYNGEE. The CDR3 region is CASSVSGWNEQFF. For the CDR3, the DNA is TGTGCCAGCAGCGTATCGGGTTGGAATGAGCAGTTCTTC.

The count of this clonotype is one. The chain joins TRBV5-1 to TRBJ2-7; 11 nucleotides line up with TRBD2. The V and J ends lost 0 bases and 4 bases, in that order; junction bases with no gene match: 3. The CDR3 sequence is 15 residues long. Germline loops: CDR1 SGHRS, CDR2 YFSETQ. CDR3 protein: CASSLVAGGEYEQYF. CDR3 DNA: TGCGCCAGCAGCTTGGTAGCGGGAGGGGAGTACGAGCAGTACTTC.

This rearrangement joins TRBV15 to TRBJ2-5; possible D gene TRBD1, 5 bases. The germline V gene encodes CDR1 LNHNV and CDR2 YYDKDF (reference sequence). The V end lost 0 bases, the J end lost 0 bases, and 11 bases lay between the germline ends. The CDR3 totals 16 residues. The CDR3 here is CATSRERTLYQETQYF. CDR3 in DNA: TGTGCCACCAGCAGAGAGAGGACATTGTACCAAGAGACCCAGTACTTC.

This chain uses TRBV29-1 with TRBJ1-1, with D uncertain. The ends were cut back, 3 bases at V and 4 bases at J, with 3 bases in the middle. Per the germline V gene, CDR1 is SQVTM and CDR2 is ANQGSEA. This CDR3 has 10 residues. CDR3 protein: CSVDSTEAFF. In nucleotides, the CDR3 is TGCAGCGTTGACAGCACTGAAGCTTTCTTT.

The CDR3 DNA sequence: TGTGCCTGGAGTAGACCGGCCGAGCAGTACTTC. Its protein is CAWSRPAEQYF. The V gene is TRBV30, the J gene TRBJ2-7; no definite D call. Trimming removed 2 bases from V and 6 bases from J, with 8 bases in between. The CDR3 totals 11 residues. The V gene's germline CDR1 is GTSNPN and CDR2 SVGIG (reference sequence).

The chain links TRBV11-3 to TRBJ1-3; D ambiguous. Germline loops: CDR1 SGHNT, CDR2 YENEEA. V shed 5 bases and J shed 6 bases, with 17 bases lying between them. This CDR3 is built from 15 residues. The CDR3 DNA sequence: TGTGCCAGCAGCATCATCACTCGGACGGAAAACACCATATATTTT. This codes for CASSIITRTENTIYF.